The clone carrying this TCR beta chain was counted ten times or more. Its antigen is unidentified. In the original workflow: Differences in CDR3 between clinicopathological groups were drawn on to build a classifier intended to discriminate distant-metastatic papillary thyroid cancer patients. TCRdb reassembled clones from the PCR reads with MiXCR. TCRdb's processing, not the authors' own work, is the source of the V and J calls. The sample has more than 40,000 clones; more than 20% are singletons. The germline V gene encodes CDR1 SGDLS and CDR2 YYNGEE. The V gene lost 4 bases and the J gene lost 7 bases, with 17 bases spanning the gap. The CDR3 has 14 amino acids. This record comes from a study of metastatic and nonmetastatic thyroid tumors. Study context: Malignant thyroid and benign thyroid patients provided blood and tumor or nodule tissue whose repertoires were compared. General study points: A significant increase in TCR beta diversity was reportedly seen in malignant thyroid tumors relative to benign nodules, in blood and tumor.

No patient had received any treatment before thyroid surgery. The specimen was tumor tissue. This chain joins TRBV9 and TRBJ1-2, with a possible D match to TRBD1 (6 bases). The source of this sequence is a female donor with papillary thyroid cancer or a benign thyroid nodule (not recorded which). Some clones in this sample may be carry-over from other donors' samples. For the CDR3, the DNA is TGTGCCAGCAGCCCCCAGACAGGTTTGGGTGGCTACACCTTC. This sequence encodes CASSPQTGLGGYTF.